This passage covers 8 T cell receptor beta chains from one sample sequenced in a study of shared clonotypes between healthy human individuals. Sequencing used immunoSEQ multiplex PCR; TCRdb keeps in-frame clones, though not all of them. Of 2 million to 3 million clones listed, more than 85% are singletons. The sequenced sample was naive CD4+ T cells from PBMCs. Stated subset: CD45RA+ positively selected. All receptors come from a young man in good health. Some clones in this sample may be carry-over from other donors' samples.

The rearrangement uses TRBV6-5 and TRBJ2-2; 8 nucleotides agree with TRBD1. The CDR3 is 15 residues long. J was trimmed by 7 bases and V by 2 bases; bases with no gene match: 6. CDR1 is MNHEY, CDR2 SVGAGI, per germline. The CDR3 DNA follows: TGTGCCAGCAGTTACCAGCAGGGGGCCGTCGGGGAGCTGTTTTTT. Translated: CASSYQQGAVGELFF.

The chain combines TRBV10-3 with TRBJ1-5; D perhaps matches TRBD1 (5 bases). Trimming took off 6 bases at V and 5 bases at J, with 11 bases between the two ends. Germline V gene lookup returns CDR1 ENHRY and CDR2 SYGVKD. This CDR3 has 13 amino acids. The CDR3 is CAISGMGHQPQHF. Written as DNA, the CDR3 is TGTGCCATCAGCGGAATGGGGCATCAGCCCCAGCATTTT.

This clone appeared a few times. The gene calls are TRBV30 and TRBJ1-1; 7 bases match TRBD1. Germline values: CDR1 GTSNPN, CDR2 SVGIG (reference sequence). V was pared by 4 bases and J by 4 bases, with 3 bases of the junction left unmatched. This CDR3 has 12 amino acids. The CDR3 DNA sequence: TGTGCCTGGACGACAGGGAGCACTGAAGCTTTCTTT. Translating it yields CAWTTGSTEAFF.

This chain's CDR3 is CASNQGSVGQTGDTQYF. In DNA form, the CDR3 reads TGTGCCAGCAACCAAGGGTCCGTGGGCCAGACTGGAGATACGCAGTATTTT. This sequence joins TRBV28 and TRBJ2-3; D is unclear. The CDR3 totals 17 residues. CDR1 is MDHEN and CDR2 is SYDVKM in the germline V gene. The germline V and J ends were trimmed by 7 bases and 5 bases, with 25 bases remaining between them.

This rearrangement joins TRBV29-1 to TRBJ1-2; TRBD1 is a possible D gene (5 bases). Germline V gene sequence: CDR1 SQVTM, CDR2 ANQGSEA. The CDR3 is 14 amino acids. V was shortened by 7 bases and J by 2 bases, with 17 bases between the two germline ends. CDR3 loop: CSATPQGPNYGYTF. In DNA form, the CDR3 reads TGCAGCGCCACCCCCCAGGGACCGAACTATGGCTACACCTTC.

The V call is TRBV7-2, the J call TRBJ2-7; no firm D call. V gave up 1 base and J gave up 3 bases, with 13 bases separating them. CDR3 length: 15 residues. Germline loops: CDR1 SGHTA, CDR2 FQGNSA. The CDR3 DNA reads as TGTGCCAGCAGCTTAGAGGGCAGGCGCTACTACGAGCAGTACTTC. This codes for CASSLEGRRYYEQYF.

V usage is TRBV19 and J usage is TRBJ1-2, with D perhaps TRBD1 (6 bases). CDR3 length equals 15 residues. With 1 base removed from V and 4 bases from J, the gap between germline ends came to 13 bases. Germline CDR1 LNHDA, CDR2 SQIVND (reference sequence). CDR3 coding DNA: TGTGCCAGTAGTATAGCCCGCGGACAGTCCTATGGCTACACCTTC. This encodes CASSIARGQSYGYTF.

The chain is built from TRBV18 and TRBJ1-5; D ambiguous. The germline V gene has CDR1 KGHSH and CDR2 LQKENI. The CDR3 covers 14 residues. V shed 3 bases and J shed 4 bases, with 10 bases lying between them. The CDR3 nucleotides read TGTGCCAGCTCACCCTTAGCGCTTAATCAGCCCCAGCATTTT. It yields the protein CASSPLALNQPQHF.